Only one count was recorded for the clone carrying this T cell receptor (beta chain). What it recognizes is unknown. This specimen comes from a study of cytomegalovirus exposure and HLA in healthy donors. The PCR used 60 Vbeta and 13 Jbeta primers. In the original workflow: Unique TCR beta chains totaled about 78 million in a later count, with about 11 million of them shared. Produced via immunoSEQ multiplex PCR; TCRdb's table is partial and in-frame only. That table is the source of V, J and clone size, and D and trimming were worked out from the DNA. The sample comprises some 190,000 clones, around four fifths of which are singletons, and roughly 0.99% rests with the top ten. This CDR3 has 14 amino acids. V shed 1 base and J shed 10 bases, with 16 bases lying between them. The V gene's germline CDR1 is MNHNS and CDR2 SASEGT. General study findings and limits: Follow-up analysis later connected one missense variant in DCLRE1C with trimming of TCR beta V- and J-genes.

The TCR sequence derives from a woman between 40 and 50 years old in good health and CMV-seronegative. Specimen: PBMCs. The chain links TRBV6-1 to TRBJ1-2; perhaps TRBD1 as D (6 bases). CDR3 in DNA: TGTGCCAGCAGTGAAGTGGGGCAGGGGTCCCACTACACCTTC. Its translation: CASSEVGQGSHYTF.